The rows below give T cell receptor beta chains drawn from one sample of a study of T cell responses to AZD1222 COVID-19 vaccine. Produced via immunoSEQ multiplex PCR; TCRdb's table is partial and in-frame only. The sample lists under 150,000 clones; about 91% were seen once. This specimen was peripheral blood, taken on day 0 of AZD1222 vaccination. The receptors derive from an adult in good health. Both conserved end residues are part of each CDR3. A D gene is named only where the DNA matches it firmly. The listing skips clone size in some rows; elsewhere it reads once, few, many or a size class.

v_call	clone_size	j_call	d_call	cdr3_aa	cdr3_nt
TRBV25-1	.	TRBJ2-1	.	CASSELGEIYNEQFF	TGTGCCAGCAGTGAATTGGGGGAGATATACAATGAGCAGTTCTTC
TRBV6-5	.	TRBJ2-7	.	CASLSVTAYEQYF	TGTGCCAGCTTGTCGGTCACAGCCTACGAGCAGTACTTC
TRBV5-1	.	TRBJ1-1	.	CASSLGRVPNTEAFF	TGCGCCAGCAGCTTGGGGAGGGTCCCGAACACTGAAGCTTTCTTT
TRBV6-5	.	TRBJ2-7	.	CASRGPLISYEQYF	TGTGCCAGCAGAGGACCGCTGATCTCCTACGAGCAGTACTTC
TRBV6-5	.	TRBJ1-1	.	CASIRTYTSHTEAFF	TGTGCCAGCATCCGGACGTATACCTCCCACACTGAAGCTTTCTTT
TRBV6-1	.	TRBJ1-3	.	CASSDGPEGGNTIYF	TGTGCCAGCAGTGACGGACCCGAGGGAGGAAACACCATATATTTT
TRBV21-1	.	TRBJ1-3	.	CASPFFRQGISGNTIYF	TGTGCCAGCCCATTCTTTAGACAGGGAATATCTGGAAACACCATATATTTT
TRBV7-9	.	TRBJ1-5	.	CASSFVGANQPQHF	TGTGCCAGCAGCTTTGTGGGGGCGAATCAGCCCCAGCATTTT
TRBV5-4	.	TRBJ1-1	.	CASSARANTEAFF	TGTGCCAGCAGCGCCAGGGCGAACACTGAAGCTTTCTTT
TRBV12-3/TRBV12-4	.	TRBJ1-2	TRBD1	CASSPDRYGYTF	TGTGCCAGCAGCCCGGACAGGTACGGCTACACCTTC
TRBV5-6	.	TRBJ1-2	.	CASTEGGLQSYGYTF	TGTGCCAGCACCGAGGGGGGGCTGCAAAGCTATGGCTACACCTTC
TRBV12-3/TRBV12-4	.	TRBJ1-1	.	CASSLGQGLEAFF	TGTGCCAGCAGTTTAGGCCAGGGTTTGGAAGCTTTCTTT
TRBV15	.	TRBJ2-3	.	CATSGRSPDTQYF	TGTGCCACCAGCGGGAGATCCCCAGATACGCAGTATTTT
TRBV5-1	.	TRBJ2-3	TRBD2	CASSLDGRGYPDTQYF	TGCGCCAGCAGCTTGGATGGGAGGGGCTACCCAGATACGCAGTATTTT
TRBV7-2	once	TRBJ2-7	.	CASSLERQGEQYF	TGTGCCAGCAGCTTAGAACGGCAGGGTGAGCAGTACTTC
TRBV15	.	TRBJ2-1	TRBD2	CATSRDLIAGGSEQFF	TGTGCCACCAGCAGAGATTTGATAGCGGGGGGAAGTGAGCAGTTCTTC
TRBV5-1	.	TRBJ2-5	TRBD2	CASSPGFVQREAQETQYF	TGCGCCAGCAGCCCGGGCTTCGTCCAGCGGGAGGCCCAAGAGACCCAGTACTTC
TRBV2	.	TRBJ1-1	TRBD1	CASRAGTGVLTTEAFF	TGTGCCAGCAGAGCCGGGACAGGGGTTTTGACCACTGAAGCTTTCTTT
TRBV7-3	.	TRBJ1-2	TRBD1	CASSLDRGKGYTF	TGTGCCAGCAGCTTGGACAGGGGGAAAGGCTACACCTTC
TRBV6-5	.	TRBJ1-5	.	CASSYYRDSNQPQHF	TGTGCCAGCAGTTACTACCGGGACAGCAATCAGCCCCAGCATTTT
TRBV7-9	.	TRBJ1-4	.	CASSSPSNEKLFF	TGTGCCAGCAGCTCCCCCAGTAATGAAAAACTGTTTTTT
TRBV5-1	.	TRBJ1-2	.	CASSREGANYGYTF	TGCGCCAGCAGCCGGGAAGGAGCTAACTATGGCTACACCTTC
TRBV5-6	.	TRBJ1-2	.	CASSLGQDYGYTF	TGTGCCAGCAGCTTGGGACAGGATTATGGCTACACCTTC
TRBV14	.	TRBJ2-5	.	CASSPLEWYQETQYF	TGTGCCAGCAGCCCCCTGGAATGGTATCAGGAGACCCAGTACTTC
TRBV5-1	.	TRBJ2-1	.	CASSLSPALLSSYNEQFF	TGCGCCAGTTCTCTCTCCCCGGCTTTACTGAGCTCCTACAATGAGCAGTTCTTC
TRBV6-4	.	TRBJ2-4	TRBD2	CASRKGLAGVGIQYF	TGTGCCAGCAGAAAGGGACTAGCGGGAGTGGGGATTCAGTACTTC
TRBV4-2	.	TRBJ2-1	.	CASSQDDASSYNEQFF	TGTGCCAGCAGCCAAGATGACGCCAGCTCCTACAATGAGCAGTTCTTC
TRBV7-9	.	TRBJ2-2	.	CASSPIGHAGAIGELFF	TGTGCCAGCAGCCCAATTGGTCACGCAGGGGCAATCGGGGAGCTGTTTTTT
TRBV2	.	TRBJ1-3	TRBD1	CASAVTGGNTIYF	TGTGCCAGCGCAGTGACAGGGGGAAACACCATATATTTT